This T cell receptor beta chain originates from a study of T cells in Graves' hyperthyroidism and ophthalmopathy. Trimming cost V 5 bases and J 6 bases, with 17 bases left between them. The CDR3 is 15 residues long. Germline CDR1 is SEHNR and CDR2 is FQNEAQ (reference sequence). Study results and limitations: Also found in blood were most expanded thyroid clonotypes above 0.001.

About this clonotype: As yet, its antigen is unknown.

Fresh peripheral blood, approximately 10 ml, yielded the PBMCs. There were TCR beta CDR3 regions amplified from RNA transcripts. The TCR CDR3 first-round RT-PCR relied on the HTBI primer set. TCRdb itself ran the multiplex PCR reads through MiXCR, one entry per CDR3 protein. The sample records about 740,000 distinct CDR3 sequences, 14% being singletons. This receptor was taken from a woman under 30 with Graves' hyperthyroidism. The specimen sequenced was blood. The chain has TRBV7-9 and TRBJ2-1; D is perhaps TRBD2 (8 bases). CDR3 loop: CASSPGGGKGNEQFF. As DNA, the CDR3 is TGTGCCAGCAGCCCGGGAGGGGGCAAAGGCAATGAGCAGTTCTTC.